This T cell receptor (beta chain) was observed in a study of shared T cell receptors in the human thymus. Data came from immunoSEQ multiplex PCR; TCRdb stores just in-frame clones and leaves some out. The sample carries around 65,000 clones, roughly 96% recorded once. There are 19 residues in the CDR3. Germline V gives CDR1 SGHVS, CDR2 FNYEAQ. The trim removed 0 bases at V and 4 bases at J, leaving 10 bases unmatched. The sequenced material came from thymocytes. The rearrangement joins TRBV7-6 to TRBJ2-6; 9 bases map to TRBD1. The TCR sequence derives from a human donor. The DNA for the CDR3 is TGTGCCAGCAGCTTAGCCCACCGGGGACAGGGTTCCGGGGCCAACGTCCTGACTTTC. Translating gives CASSLAHRGQGSGANVLTF.